This entry lists 31 T cell receptor beta chains sequenced from one sample in a study of Ad26.COV2.S vaccination and SARS-CoV-2 variants. Treatment reported: about 20 received Ad26.COV2.S at low or high dose, single or two shots; roughly five received placebo; per-sample allocation not given. Collection of samples fell on day 63 after the first vaccine or placebo injection. TCRdb keeps only in-frame clones here, not all; method: immunoSEQ multiplex PCR. The table records 300,000 to 400,000 clones, roughly 90% of them present only once. The specimen comprised peripheral blood, sampled in a trial of Ad26.COV2.S vaccine versus placebo. The receptors shown here come from a person aged 18 to 65 who received the Ad26.COV2.S COVID-19 vaccine or a placebo.

The chain recombines TRBV5-5 with TRBJ2-7; D possibly corresponds to TRBD2 (6 bases). V was trimmed by 7 bases and J by 1 base, leaving 15 bases between them. Germline CDR1 reads SGHKS; CDR2 reads YYEKEE (reference sequence). The CDR3 has 14 residues. The CDR3: CASGGAERSYEQYF. DNA for the CDR3: TGTGCCAGCGGAGGGGCCGAGAGGTCCTACGAGCAGTACTTC.

A word on this clone: This specimen includes other DNA sequences encoding the same CDR3. The CDR3 here is CASSLEGNYGYTF. The DNA for the CDR3 is TGTGCCAGCAGTTTAGAGGGAAACTATGGCTACACCTTC. The chain uses TRBV12-3 or TRBV12-4 and TRBJ1-2, with D unresolved. With 1 base removed from V and 2 bases from J, the gap between germline ends came to 5 bases. CDR3 length: 13 residues.

The rearrangement joins TRBV6-4 to TRBJ2-2; TRBD2 aligns across 8 bases. The CDR3 contains 14 residues. V was clipped by 5 bases and J by 1 base; unmatched bases: 0. Germline V gene data show CDR1 as MRHNA and CDR2 as SNTAGT. The CDR3 DNA reads TGTGCCAGCAGTAGCGGGGGGAACACCGGGGAGCTGTTTTTT. The encoded protein is CASSSGGNTGELFF.

The V and J genes are TRBV7-2 and TRBJ1-6, with 9 bases that match TRBD1. Per germline, CDR1 SGHTA and CDR2 FQGNSA. The CDR3 consists of 15 residues. J gave up 10 bases and V 4 bases, and 8 bases lay outside the gene matches. Here the CDR3 DNA reads TGTGCCAGCAGCTCGACAGGGGGGTTCGGGTCACCCCTCCACTTT. This gives the protein CASSSTGGFGSPLHF.

CDR3 in amino acids: CASSPPESGSVTGELFF. In nucleotides, the CDR3 is TGCGCCAGCAGCCCTCCGGAGTCGGGATCGGTCACCGGGGAGCTGTTTTTT. The chain couples TRBV5-1 to TRBJ2-2, with D possibly matching TRBD2 (5 bases). Trimming took off 4 bases at V and 4 bases at J, with 20 bases between the two ends. CDR3 length: 17 amino acids. In germline, CDR1 is SGHRS, CDR2 YFSETQ.

J is TRBJ2-7 and V is TRBV6-2 or TRBV6-3; 7 bases map to TRBD2. The CDR3 has 13 amino acids. J gave up 2 bases and V 5 bases, and 3 bases lay outside the gene matches. Germline assignment: CDR1 MNHEY and CDR2 SVGEGT. The CDR3 region is CASSAGDAYEQYV. The CDR3 DNA sequence: TGTGCCAGCAGTGCGGGGGATGCCTACGAGCAGTACGTC.

This chain connects TRBV10-3 to TRBJ1-1; D not certain. CDR1 and CDR2 from the germline V gene are ENHRY and SYGVKD. With 2 bases removed from V and 7 bases from J, the gap between germline ends came to 17 bases. The CDR3 sequence is 15 residues long. The CDR3 bases are TGTGCCATCAGTGAGGAAGATATGGTGGCGGATGAAGCTTTCTTT. This gives the protein CAISEEDMVADEAFF.

The gene calls are TRBV4-1 and TRBJ2-7, with D uncertain. Germline CDR1 is MGHRA and CDR2 is YSYEKL. The CDR3 runs to 13 residues. V was pared by 5 bases and J by 3 bases, with 11 bases between. CDR3 loop: CASSARLHYEQYF. CDR3 DNA: TGCGCCAGCAGCGCGAGGCTGCACTACGAGCAGTACTTC.

This clone appeared a few times. The CDR3 loop reads CASSEAGYRGEEAKNIQYF. DNA for the CDR3: TGTGCCAGCAGTGAAGCGGGTTACAGGGGAGAAGAGGCCAAAAACATTCAGTACTTC. The chain is built from TRBV2 and TRBJ2-4; TRBD1 aligns across 7 bases. The CDR3 runs to 19 residues. Germline CDR1 and CDR2: SNHLY and FYNNEI. Unmatched junction bases numbered 12, after V lost 0 bases and J lost 1 base.

The gene calls are TRBV19 and TRBJ1-2; D gene uncertain. V was trimmed by 0 bases and J by 7 bases, leaving 24 bases between them. CDR3 length equals 18 residues. Per the germline V gene, CDR1 is LNHDA and CDR2 is SQIVND (reference sequence). The CDR3 sequence: CASSIDPILLIGGRGYTF. The CDR3 DNA follows: TGTGCCAGTAGTATAGATCCGATCCTCCTAATCGGCGGGCGTGGCTACACCTTC.

The sample holds one count of this clone. This chain connects TRBV6-1 to TRBJ2-2, with 11 bases lining up with TRBD2. The CDR3 contains 15 residues. In germline, CDR1 is MNHNS, CDR2 SASEGT. J lost 6 bases, V lost 3 bases, and 3 bases had no gene match. As DNA, the CDR3 is TGTGCCAGCAGTGAGGGACTAGCGGAGGCCGGGGAGCTGTTTTTT. Translating gives CASSEGLAEAGELFF.

This sequence joins TRBV21-1 and TRBJ1-1. TRBV21-1 is deemed a pseudogene. This CDR3 has 15 residues. CDR3 loop: CASSPGQTMNTEAFF. The DNA of the CDR3 is TGTGCCAGCAGCCCCGGTCAGACGATGAACACTGAAGCTTTCTTT.

As DNA, the CDR3 is TGTGCCAGCAGGAGACTAGCGTTAGGCTTGGAGACCCAGTACTTC. Translated, it gives CASRRLALGLETQYF. The chain has TRBV6-6 and TRBJ2-5, with TRBD2 identical over 8 bases. With V trimmed by 6 bases and J by 5 bases, 11 bases remained unmatched. This CDR3 contains 15 residues. CDR1 and CDR2 from the germline V gene are MNHNY and SVGAGI (reference sequence).

The chain uses TRBV6-5 and TRBJ2-1; D gene uncertain. The germline V and J ends were trimmed by 4 bases and 0 bases, with 10 bases remaining between them. The CDR3 is made up of 15 amino acids. The V gene's germline CDR1 is MNHEY and CDR2 SVGAGI. The CDR3 bases are TGTGCCAGCAGTTTTGGACGGAGCTCCTACAATGAGCAGTTCTTC. Protein product: CASSFGRSSYNEQFF.

The V gene is TRBV5-6, the J gene TRBJ1-1; tentatively, D is TRBD1 (5 bases). The CDR3 is made up of 14 amino acids. CDR1 is SGHDT and CDR2 is YYEEEE in the germline V gene. Trimming removed 6 bases from V and 7 bases from J, with 19 bases in between. As DNA, the CDR3 is TGTGCCAGCACCCTAAAAGGAGCAGGGAATGAAGCTTTCTTT. Protein product: CASTLKGAGNEAFF.

V gene TRBV2 combines with J gene TRBJ1-5; 11 bases map to TRBD1. The CDR3 runs to 14 residues. Unmatched junction bases numbered 2, after V lost 4 bases and J lost 6 bases. The V gene's germline CDR1 is SNHLY and CDR2 FYNNEI. The CDR3 is CASSADRGRQPQHF. CDR3 DNA sequence: TGTGCCAGCAGTGCGGACAGGGGGCGTCAGCCCCAGCATTTT. The full variable domain, with the rest looked up from reference TRBV2 and TRBJ1-5, is EPEVTQTPSHQVTQMGQEVILRCVPISNHLYFYWYRQILGQKVEFLVSFYNNEISEKSEIFDDQFSVERPDGSNFTLKIRSTKLEDSAMYFCASSADRGRQPQHFGDGTRLSIL.

The chain uses TRBV6-2 or TRBV6-3 and TRBJ2-1, with 9 bases aligning to TRBD2. Trimming took 5 bases from V and 6 from J; bases not matched to a gene: 14. Germline lookup yields CDR1 MNHEY and CDR2 SVGEGT. This CDR3 region has 17 residues. DNA for the CDR3: TGTGCCAGCAGTAAAGCCCCTAGCGGGAACACCGGCAATGAGCAGTTCTTC. This translates into CASSKAPSGNTGNEQFF.

V and J are TRBV12-1 and TRBJ1-1; the DNA was not used to check the table's D call, TRBD1. TRBV12-1 is deemed a pseudogene. The CDR3 sequence is 14 residues long. CDR3 in amino acids: CASSFKETGDEAFF. The DNA of the CDR3 is TGTGCCAGCAGCTTTAAGGAGACAGGGGATGAAGCTTTCTTT.

The chain carries TRBV10-3 and TRBJ1-2, with no clear D. Germline CDR1 and CDR2: ENHRY and SYGVKD. The CDR3 is made up of 12 amino acids. V lost 3 bases to trimming and J lost 7 bases, with 9 bases between them. This chain's CDR3 is CAISDADRGYTF. The DNA of the CDR3 is TGTGCCATCAGTGATGCGGACCGTGGCTACACCTTC.

The rearrangement joins TRBV6-2 or TRBV6-3 to TRBJ1-2, with D unresolved. V lost 2 bases, J lost 6 bases, and 22 bases lay in between. From germline, CDR1 is MNHEY and CDR2 SVGEGT. The CDR3 extends over 17 amino acids. CDR3 loop: CASSYPDLLGGFNGYTF. DNA for the CDR3: TGTGCCAGCAGTTACCCGGACTTGTTAGGAGGGTTTAATGGCTACACCTTC.

A single count supports this clone. The chain carries TRBV18 and TRBJ2-1; tentatively, D is TRBD1 (6 bases). Trimming left V 2 bases short and J 8 bases short, with 19 bases between. There are 16 residues in the CDR3. Per germline, CDR1 KGHSH and CDR2 LQKENI. The CDR3 DNA follows: TGTGCCAGCTCACCAAGACGCCAGGGGTTTAGGGATGAGCAGTTCTTC. Its protein is CASSPRRQGFRDEQFF.

This CDR3 reads CASGLVGLENTIYF. CDR3 coding DNA: TGTGCTAGTGGTTTGGTAGGGCTCGAGAACACCATATATTTT. The rearrangement joins TRBV12-5 to TRBJ1-3; D not certain. The CDR3 consists of 14 residues. CDR1 LGHNT and CDR2 FRNRAP come from the germline V gene. With 0 bases removed from V and 7 bases from J, the gap between germline ends came to 10 bases.

The chain joins TRBV7-2 to TRBJ1-2; D unclear. V shed 6 bases and J shed 6 bases, with 20 bases lying between them. The CDR3 covers 15 residues. Germline assignment: CDR1 SGHTA and CDR2 FQGNSA. CDR3 DNA sequence: TGTGCCAGCAGTACCTATGAATCCAGTTCCGATGGCTACACCTTC. Encoded protein: CASSTYESSSDGYTF. The variable domain in full, completed from reference TRBV7-2 and TRBJ1-2, reads GAGVSQSPSNKVTEKGKDVELRCDPISGHTALYWYRQSLGQGLEFLIYFQGNSAPDKSGLPSDRFSAERTGGSVSTLTIQRTQQEDSAVYLCASSTYESSSDGYTFGSGTRLTVV.

The V gene is TRBV7-8, the J gene TRBJ1-2, with a tentative D call TRBD1 (6 bases). The V and J ends lost 5 bases and 8 bases respectively, with 24 bases between them. CDR1 and CDR2 (germline): SGHVS, FQNEAQ. The CDR3 runs to 16 residues. CDR3 in DNA: TGTGCCAGCAGCCCTCCAAAGGGGGGGGGAATGGGCGGCTACACCTTC. It yields the protein CASSPPKGGGMGGYTF.

V and J are TRBV5-1 and TRBJ1-2; D unresolved. V was cut by 5 bases and J by 6 bases, with 17 bases left in between. Germline CDR1 SGHRS, CDR2 YFSETQ. The CDR3 covers 14 residues. The DNA of the CDR3 is TGCGCCAGCAGTCCCGTAGGCCCCCTCGATGGCTACACCTTC. It codes for CASSPVGPLDGYTF.

This rearrangement joins TRBV12-5 to TRBJ2-1, with 10 bases identical to TRBD2. This CDR3 is 16 amino acids long. V was clipped by 4 bases and J by 3 bases; unmatched bases: 6. CDR1 and CDR2 (germline): LGHNT, FRNRAP. CDR3 protein: CASGWFLAGVYNEQFF. The CDR3 DNA reads TGTGCTAGTGGTTGGTTCCTAGCGGGGGTCTACAATGAGCAGTTCTTC. Supplemented by reference TRBV12-5 and TRBJ2-1, the full variable domain reads DARVTQTPRHKVTEMGQEVTMRCQPILGHNTVFWYRQTMMQGLELLAYFRNRAPLDDSGMPKDRFSAEMPDATLATLKIQPSEPRDSAVYFCASGWFLAGVYNEQFFGPGTRLTVL.

This clone was detected once. This chain uses TRBV6-1 with TRBJ2-5, with D perhaps being TRBD1 or TRBD2 (6 bases each). Germline lookup yields CDR1 MNHNS and CDR2 SASEGT. V lost 0 bases and J 2 bases, leaving 10 bases between the germline ends. CDR3 size: 15 residues. In nucleotides, the CDR3 is TGTGCCAGCAGTGAAGCGGGGGGCAGACAAGAGACCCAGTACTTC. Translated: CASSEAGGRQETQYF.

The J gene is TRBJ2-3, the V gene TRBV18; 7 bases agree with TRBD2. The length of the CDR3 is 15 residues. J was trimmed by 1 base and V by 5 bases; bases with no gene match: 6. Germline lookup yields CDR1 KGHSH and CDR2 LQKENI. CDR3 bases: TGTGCCAGCTCAGCTTCTAGCGGACGCACAGATACGCAGTATTTT. It is translated as CASSASSGRTDTQYF.

J is TRBJ1-1 and V is TRBV4-3; D unclear. Trimming shortened V by 1 base and J by 1 base, and 7 bases separated the two germline ends. Germline CDR1 LGHNA, CDR2 YSLEER. This CDR3 has 14 residues. The CDR3 loop is CASSQVGSNTEAFF. The CDR3 DNA sequence: TGCGCCAGCAGCCAAGTAGGGTCGAACACTGAAGCTTTCTTT.

The chain couples TRBV6-5 to TRBJ2-1; D gene uncertain. Per the germline V gene, CDR1 is MNHEY and CDR2 is SVGAGI. This CDR3 is 15 amino acids long. The ends were cut back, 4 bases at V and 4 bases at J, with 14 bases in the middle. The CDR3 sequence: CASSSGRSIYNEQFF. The CDR3 region has the DNA TGTGCCAGCAGTTCGGGCCGCAGTATTTACAATGAGCAGTTCTTC.

The chain has TRBV12-3 or TRBV12-4 and TRBJ2-1, with D possibly being TRBD2 (5 bases). Trimming took 6 bases from V and 14 from J, leaving 20 bases between them. CDR3 length equals 13 residues. The CDR3 region is CASSPPSTSVEFF. The CDR3 nucleotides are TGTGCCAGCAGCCCTCCTTCCACTAGTGTCGAGTTCTTC.